A selection of T cell receptor beta chains follows, all from one sample in a study of cytomegalovirus exposure and HLA in healthy donors. Here immunoSEQ multiplex PCR was the method, and the copy in TCRdb shows in-frame clones only, minus some. The table records 200,000 or so clones, 80% to 90% of them present only once. Sequenced material: PBMCs. These receptors were taken from a man aged 30 to 39 in good health and CMV-seronegative. Each CDR3 is given with its conserved first and last residue. The order of the fields is CDR3 protein, J gene, clone size, V gene, D gene. A D gene is named only where the DNA matches it firmly. Not all rows give a size; the values are once, few, many and, for expanded clones, a class.

cdr3_aa: CASSTPGLSGASVLTF
j_call: TRBJ2-6
clone_size: -
v_call: TRBV6-6
d_call: -

cdr3_aa: CASSPGTANSPLHF
j_call: TRBJ1-6
clone_size: -
v_call: TRBV9
d_call: TRBD1

cdr3_aa: CSSKGGQGEETQYF
j_call: TRBJ2-5
clone_size: -
v_call: TRBV29-1
d_call: TRBD1

cdr3_aa: CASSYSQLTRTDTQYF
j_call: TRBJ2-3
clone_size: -
v_call: TRBV6-6
d_call: -

cdr3_aa: CASSYRGQTYEQYF
j_call: TRBJ2-7
clone_size: -
v_call: TRBV7-8
d_call: -

cdr3_aa: CSSSFKPAYEQYF
j_call: TRBJ2-7
clone_size: once
v_call: TRBV7-9
d_call: -

cdr3_aa: CASRAGIGQTQYF
j_call: TRBJ2-5
clone_size: -
v_call: TRBV2
d_call: -

cdr3_aa: CASSLLGRDTEAFF
j_call: TRBJ1-1
clone_size: -
v_call: TRBV28
d_call: -

cdr3_aa: CASSSPPQRGPHNEQFF
j_call: TRBJ2-1
clone_size: -
v_call: TRBV5-1
d_call: TRBD2

cdr3_aa: CASSDSGDPLYAFF
j_call: TRBJ1-1
clone_size: -
v_call: TRBV25-1
d_call: -

cdr3_aa: CASSLGTSGKETQYF
j_call: TRBJ2-5
clone_size: -
v_call: TRBV5-1
d_call: TRBD2

cdr3_aa: CASSLRLGQGNEKLFF
j_call: TRBJ1-4
clone_size: -
v_call: TRBV7-9
d_call: TRBD1

cdr3_aa: CASSIRLWGQVNTEAFF
j_call: TRBJ1-1
clone_size: -
v_call: TRBV19
d_call: TRBD1

cdr3_aa: CATEGTDQPQHF
j_call: TRBJ1-5
clone_size: -
v_call: TRBV6-6
d_call: -

cdr3_aa: CASSLGDNEKLFF
j_call: TRBJ1-4
clone_size: -
v_call: TRBV5-1
d_call: -

cdr3_aa: CASSSMGGPQFGELFF
j_call: TRBJ2-2
clone_size: -
v_call: TRBV27
d_call: -

cdr3_aa: CASSRDRGRDQPQHF
j_call: TRBJ1-5
clone_size: -
v_call: TRBV27
d_call: TRBD1

cdr3_aa: CASSPSGQLYQETQYF
j_call: TRBJ2-5
clone_size: -
v_call: TRBV7-2
d_call: -

cdr3_aa: CASSLAGGGRNTEAFF
j_call: TRBJ1-1
clone_size: once
v_call: TRBV7-9
d_call: -

cdr3_aa: CASSTGGGREKLFF
j_call: TRBJ1-4
clone_size: -
v_call: TRBV2
d_call: TRBD1

cdr3_aa: CSVEGAIGRPYQETQYF
j_call: TRBJ2-5
clone_size: -
v_call: TRBV29-1
d_call: -

cdr3_aa: CSVRRGQGDGYTF
j_call: TRBJ1-2
clone_size: once
v_call: TRBV29-1
d_call: -

cdr3_aa: CASSVQGRNQPQHF
j_call: TRBJ1-5
clone_size: -
v_call: TRBV6-1
d_call: -

cdr3_aa: CASSQDTVVTEAFF
j_call: TRBJ1-1
clone_size: -
v_call: TRBV4-1
d_call: -

cdr3_aa: CASTPAGITEAFF
j_call: TRBJ1-1
clone_size: -
v_call: TRBV9
d_call: -

cdr3_aa: CASSPTGLNTEAFF
j_call: TRBJ1-1
clone_size: -
v_call: TRBV6-6
d_call: -

cdr3_aa: CASSLRGDTGELFF
j_call: TRBJ2-2
clone_size: once
v_call: TRBV7-9
d_call: -

cdr3_aa: CASSGQGYGYTF
j_call: TRBJ1-2
clone_size: -
v_call: TRBV6-6
d_call: -

cdr3_aa: CASSLPGTGRSYEQYF
j_call: -
clone_size: once
v_call: TRBV5-6
d_call: TRBD1

cdr3_aa: CASSLKDRAGAFF
j_call: TRBJ1-1
clone_size: -
v_call: TRBV11-2
d_call: TRBD1

cdr3_aa: CASILRDREDNEQFF
j_call: TRBJ2-1
clone_size: -
v_call: TRBV6-4
d_call: TRBD1

cdr3_aa: CASSTGSSSYEQYF
j_call: TRBJ2-7
clone_size: -
v_call: TRBV19
d_call: -

cdr3_aa: CASSQDTRGSSYNSPLHF
j_call: TRBJ1-6
clone_size: -
v_call: TRBV4-2
d_call: -

cdr3_aa: CASSRISSEAYEQYF
j_call: TRBJ2-7
clone_size: -
v_call: TRBV14
d_call: -

cdr3_aa: CASSQGPGWEQYF
j_call: TRBJ2-7
clone_size: once
v_call: TRBV4-2
d_call: -

cdr3_aa: CASTPGTGWNGYTF
j_call: TRBJ1-2
clone_size: -
v_call: TRBV7-9
d_call: TRBD1

cdr3_aa: CASSDSGARTGELFF
j_call: TRBJ2-2
clone_size: -
v_call: TRBV6-4
d_call: -

cdr3_aa: CASSIGTSGSGTQYF
j_call: TRBJ2-3
clone_size: once
v_call: TRBV5-1
d_call: TRBD2

cdr3_aa: CASSGQANYGYTF
j_call: TRBJ1-2
clone_size: -
v_call: TRBV2
d_call: TRBD1

cdr3_aa: CASSVRQGGQETQYF
j_call: TRBJ2-5
clone_size: -
v_call: TRBV28
d_call: TRBD1

cdr3_aa: CASCRDRDTGELFF
j_call: TRBJ2-2
clone_size: -
v_call: TRBV10-1
d_call: TRBD1

cdr3_aa: CASSQVAGSSYEQYF
j_call: TRBJ2-7
clone_size: -
v_call: TRBV4-2
d_call: TRBD2

cdr3_aa: CASSNRDSYEQYF
j_call: TRBJ2-7
clone_size: -
v_call: TRBV5-1
d_call: TRBD1

cdr3_aa: CASSYQDRDGYTF
j_call: TRBJ1-2
clone_size: few
v_call: TRBV6-5
d_call: TRBD1

cdr3_aa: CASSSTGGPTDTQYF
j_call: TRBJ2-3
clone_size: -
v_call: TRBV18
d_call: TRBD2

cdr3_aa: CASSLETGFLAKNIQYF
j_call: TRBJ2-4
clone_size: -
v_call: TRBV5-1
d_call: -

cdr3_aa: CASSAGWEYEQYF
j_call: TRBJ2-7
clone_size: -
v_call: TRBV6-5
d_call: -

cdr3_aa: CASSSSSSYEQYF
j_call: TRBJ2-7
clone_size: -
v_call: TRBV7-6
d_call: -

cdr3_aa: CSAVNTEAFF
j_call: TRBJ1-1
clone_size: -
v_call: TRBV29-1
d_call: -

cdr3_aa: CASSLRGGGSYNEQFF
j_call: TRBJ2-1
clone_size: -
v_call: TRBV5-4
d_call: TRBD2

cdr3_aa: CASSEPPTESTGELFF
j_call: TRBJ2-2
clone_size: -
v_call: TRBV9
d_call: -

cdr3_aa: CASSLAGVGGLGSGNEQFF
j_call: TRBJ2-1
clone_size: -
v_call: TRBV5-4
d_call: TRBD2

cdr3_aa: CASSFSSEGSHGYTF
j_call: TRBJ1-2
clone_size: -
v_call: TRBV11-2
d_call: -

cdr3_aa: CASSLQGLGYGYTF
j_call: TRBJ1-2
clone_size: -
v_call: TRBV5-6
d_call: -

cdr3_aa: CASSKRAGGYNEQFF
j_call: TRBJ2-1
clone_size: -
v_call: TRBV10-1
d_call: TRBD2

cdr3_aa: CASTSPRGSGNTIYF
j_call: TRBJ1-3
clone_size: many
v_call: TRBV6-6
d_call: -

cdr3_aa: CASSVGTGRGDTEAFF
j_call: TRBJ1-1
clone_size: -
v_call: TRBV9
d_call: TRBD1